The 7 T cell receptor beta chains in this list originate from one sample, sequenced in a study of cytomegalovirus exposure and HLA in healthy donors. In the PCR, 60 Vbeta and 13 Jbeta primers were used. Method: immunoSEQ multiplex PCR; TCRdb's copy keeps in-frame clones and lacks some. The sample holds about 95,000 clones, roughly 79% seen once. The source material was PBMCs. All receptors come from a woman between 35 and 50 years old in good health and CMV-seronegative.

This clone was picked up a small number of times. The V and J genes are TRBV23-1 and TRBJ2-7, with 8 bases lining up with TRBD1. TRBV23-1 is filed as an ORF, its function uncertain. The J segment lost 9 bases and the V segment lost 4 bases, leaving 14 bases of the junction unmatched. The CDR3 totals 15 residues. The DNA of the CDR3 is TGCGCCAGCAGTCTGCCAGGACAGGGAGGATTGGGGCAGTACTTC. Its protein product is CASSLPGQGGLGQYF.

The chain carries TRBV2 and TRBJ1-6; D is undetermined. Trimming removed 4 bases from V and 0 bases from J, with 4 bases in between. Looked up from germline, CDR1 is SNHLY and CDR2 is FYNNEI. This CDR3 is 14 amino acids long. The CDR3 region is CASSGSSYNSPLHF. In DNA form, the CDR3 reads TGTGCCAGCAGTGGTAGCTCCTATAATTCACCCCTCCACTTT.

The chain employs TRBV7-2 and TRBJ1-1, with a tentative D call TRBD1 (5 bases). With 5 bases removed from V and 2 bases from J, the gap between germline ends came to 9 bases. This CDR3 has 13 amino acids. In germline, CDR1 is SGHTA, CDR2 FQGNSA. The CDR3 protein is CASSRDRNTEAFF. DNA for the CDR3: TGTGCCAGCAGCCGCGACAGAAACACTGAAGCTTTCTTT.

The CDR3 loop is CASSSGTGGNEQYF. The CDR3 DNA follows: TGTGCCAGCAGTTCCGGGACAGGGGGCAACGAGCAGTACTTC. V is TRBV27 and J is TRBJ2-7, with 12 bases that match TRBD1. V lost 4 bases and J lost 5; bases outside the gene matches: 3. The CDR3 runs 14 residues. The V gene's germline CDR1 is MNHEY and CDR2 SMNVEV (reference sequence).

The chain employs TRBV4-1 and TRBJ1-1, with D perhaps matching TRBD1 (5 bases). This CDR3 spans 15 amino acids. Trimming shortened V by 0 bases and J by 10 bases, and 18 bases separated the two germline ends. Germline V gene lookup returns CDR1 MGHRA and CDR2 YSYEKL. DNA for the CDR3: TGCGCCAGCAGCCAAGATCTGGGGGGTTCGAGCCGAGCTTTCTTT. Residues: CASSQDLGGSSRAFF.

This clone was seen a single time. CDR3 DNA: TGTGCCAGCAGAGAGACAGGGGTGGAAAACATTCAGTACTTC. It codes for CASRETGVENIQYF. J is TRBJ2-4 and V is TRBV11-2; 8 positions agree with TRBD1. The V gene's germline CDR1 is SGHAT and CDR2 FQNNGV. CDR3 length: 14 amino acids. V gave up 6 bases and J gave up 5 bases; unmatched junction bases: 6.

The rearrangement joins TRBV5-6 to TRBJ1-2; 7 bases align to TRBD1. Germline CDR1 reads SGHDT; CDR2 reads YYEEEE. This CDR3 contains 14 residues. Trimming at V came to 3 bases and at J to 8 bases, leaving 10 bases not matched to a gene. The CDR3 loop reads CASSSGQSLLGYTF. In nucleotides, the CDR3 is TGTGCCAGCAGCTCGGGACAGTCTCTATTAGGCTACACCTTC.